Below are 14 T cell receptor beta chains sequenced from a single sample in a study of OX40 agonist ivuxolimab in advanced cancers. Here immunoSEQ multiplex PCR was the method, and the copy in TCRdb shows in-frame clones only, minus some. Here the sample spans approximately 82,000 clones, roughly 90% being singletons. The material was CD4+ or CD8+ T cells sorted from blood, obtained in a trial of the OX40 agonist ivuxolimab. These receptors came from an adult with an advanced solid tumor such as melanoma, head and neck, liver or kidney cancer.

V is TRBV5-1 and J is TRBJ2-2; 7 nucleotides match TRBD1. Trimming took 4 bases from V and 0 from J; bases not matched to a gene: 3. Germline V gene sequence: CDR1 SGHRS, CDR2 YFSETQ. The CDR3 is made up of 15 amino acids. The CDR3 spells CASSKGQSNTGELFF. The CDR3 region has the DNA TGCGCCAGCAGCAAGGGACAGTCGAACACCGGGGAGCTGTTTTTT.

The chain carries TRBV11-2 and TRBJ1-3, with 7 bases fitting TRBD1. Trimming at V came to 5 bases and at J to 3 bases, leaving 7 bases not matched to a gene. Germline V lookup: CDR1 SGHAT, CDR2 FQNNGV. The CDR3 is 15 amino acids. CDR3 protein: CASSTLTGRGNTIYF. CDR3 bases: TGTGCCAGCAGCACCTTGACAGGGCGTGGAAACACCATATATTTT.

The chain has TRBV7-9 and TRBJ1-3; the D is unclear. CDR3 length: 14 residues. Germline V gene sequence: CDR1 SEHNR, CDR2 FQNEAQ (reference sequence). Trimming cost V 2 bases and J 0 bases, with 5 bases left between them. CDR3 nucleotide sequence: TGTGCCAGCAGCTTAATAGGCTCTGGAAACACCATATATTTT. As protein: CASSLIGSGNTIYF. The full variable domain, rest sourced from reference TRBV7-9 and TRBJ1-3, is DTGVSQNPRHKITKRGQNVTFRCDPISEHNRLYWYRQTLGQGPEFLTYFQNEAQLEKSRLLSDRFSAERPKGSFSTLEIQRTEQGDSAMYLCASSLIGSGNTIYFGEGSWLTVV.

This clone was detected many times. This sequence joins TRBV1 and TRBJ2-7. TRBV1 is noted as a pseudogene. The CDR3 spans 15 residues. CDR3 loop: CTSSHQREPSYEQYF. CDR3 DNA: TGCACCAGCAGCCATCAAAGGGAACCGTCCTACGAGCAGTACTTC.

This clone was seen just once. This rearrangement joins TRBV5-6 to TRBJ1-2; 7 nucleotides match TRBD1. The CDR3 has 15 amino acids. Germline CDR1 is SGHDT and CDR2 is YYEEEE. The junction had 12 bases not matched to a gene; V was cut back by 4 bases and J by 6 bases. The DNA of the CDR3 is TGTGCCAGCAGCGTTATAGACAGGGATATCAATGGCTACACCTTC. It encodes CASSVIDRDINGYTF.

The gene calls are TRBV4-2 and TRBJ2-3, with 9 bases aligning to TRBD2. The V gene's germline CDR1 is LGHNA and CDR2 YNFKEQ. CDR3 length: 16 residues. V was clipped by 4 bases and J by 2 bases; unmatched bases: 7. The CDR3 sequence: CASSRPTSGLTDTQYF. CDR3 sequence (DNA): TGTGCCAGCAGCCGCCCGACTAGCGGCCTCACAGATACGCAGTATTTT.

The chain carries TRBV10-3 and TRBJ2-5; a weak D match, TRBD2 (6 bases). The CDR3 runs 13 residues. In germline, CDR1 is ENHRY, CDR2 SYGVKD. Trimming removed 5 bases from V and 5 bases from J, with 12 bases in between. The CDR3 is CAISSGAGETQYF. The CDR3 nucleotides read TGTGCCATCAGTAGTGGGGCGGGGGAGACCCAGTACTTC.

The rearrangement joins TRBV4-2 to TRBJ2-1; TRBD1 is a possible D gene (8 bases). There are 18 residues in the CDR3. V lost 0 bases and J 6 bases, leaving 21 bases between the germline ends. The germline gives CDR1 LGHNA, CDR2 YNFKEQ. CDR3 DNA sequence: TGTGCCAGCAGCCAAGATCGGGCGGGGGCAGGGGGCCTCAATGAGCAGTTCTTC. Translating gives CASSQDRAGAGGLNEQFF.

The chain employs TRBV27 and TRBJ1-6; possibly TRBD1 for D (5 bases). Between the trimmed V and J ends, which lost 4 bases and 9 bases, there was a span of 13 bases. The CDR3 sequence is 14 residues long. Germline V gene data show CDR1 as MNHEY and CDR2 as SMNVEV (reference sequence). CDR3 protein: CASSYDIRGSPLHF. CDR3 nucleotide sequence: TGTGCCAGCAGTTACGACATAAGGGGTTCACCCCTCCACTTT.

V and J are TRBV19 and TRBJ1-6; D gene unclear. The germline gives CDR1 LNHDA, CDR2 SQIVND (reference sequence). The CDR3 is 15 amino acids. Deletions cut 3 bases from V and 9 bases from J, with 15 bases between. The CDR3 nucleotides read TGTGCCAGTAGTATTCTTCGTCCCTCCGGTTCACCCCTCCACTTT. Translated, it gives CASSILRPSGSPLHF.

Comment on this clone: The sample holds other DNA sequences that translate to the same CDR3. The chain employs TRBV10-3 and TRBJ2-5; TRBD1 is a possible D gene (5 bases). The CDR3 runs 12 residues. The V gene lost 6 bases and the J gene lost 4 bases, with 9 bases spanning the gap. The germline gives CDR1 ENHRY, CDR2 SYGVKD. CDR3 bases: TGTGCCATCAGCCTTCAGGGAGAGACCCAGTACTTC. Its translation: CAISLQGETQYF.

A remark on this clone: At one end, the junction sequence differs from germline, possibly due to a read error. The chain joins TRBV7-7 to TRBJ2-5; the D is unclear. This CDR3 is 14 amino acids long. In germline, CDR1 is SSHAT, CDR2 FNYEAQ (reference sequence). CDR3 DNA sequence: TGTGCTAGCAGCTTAGGAAGGGTACTAGAGACCCAGTACTTC. Its protein product is CASSLGRVLETQYF.

The chain carries TRBV5-1 and TRBJ2-5; 8 nucleotides agree with TRBD1. V lost 4 bases to trimming and J lost 1 base; unmatched junction nucleotides: 6. The CDR3 runs 15 residues. Germline assignment: CDR1 SGHRS and CDR2 YFSETQ. The CDR3 sequence is CASSQGAAGQETQYF. The CDR3 DNA is TGCGCCAGCAGCCAGGGGGCCGCAGGCCAAGAGACCCAGTACTTC.

The chain is built from TRBV6-5 and TRBJ1-1, with D tentatively TRBD1 (5 bases). Trimming stripped 1 base from V and 0 bases from J, with 9 bases between. This CDR3 is 15 amino acids long. Germline values: CDR1 MNHEY, CDR2 SVGAGI. The CDR3 DNA follows: TGTGCCAGCAGTTACTGGGGGGAGATGAACACTGAAGCTTTCTTT. Translating gives CASSYWGEMNTEAFF.